The 27 T cell receptor beta chains below come from one sample, sequenced in a study of blood T cell repertoires in COVID-19. Some clones are missing from TCRdb's copy, which holds only in-frame ones; the method was immunoSEQ multiplex PCR. The table records under 75,000 clones, 79% of them present only once. The sequenced sample was peripheral blood. These receptors were collected from a woman aged 55-70 years with acute or convalescent COVID-19.

The genes are TRBV5-4 and TRBJ1-2; unclear D gene. Trimming cost V 10 bases and J 0 bases, with 13 bases left between them. Germline CDR1 and CDR2: SGHNT and YYREEE (reference sequence). The CDR3 consists of 13 residues. The CDR3 loop is CASRTGSNYGYTF. In nucleotides, the CDR3 is TGTGCCTCTCGGACGGGGTCTAACTATGGCTACACCTTC.

This clone was counted a single time. The chain joins TRBV18 to TRBJ2-7; perhaps TRBD1 as D (6 bases). V was shortened by 4 bases and J by 6 bases, with 13 bases between the two germline ends. The CDR3 loop spans 13 amino acids. The germline V gene encodes CDR1 KGHSH and CDR2 LQKENI. The DNA of the CDR3 is TGTGCCAGCTCACAATTGACAGGTGCCGAGCAGTACTTC. Protein sequence: CASSQLTGAEQYF.

This sequence joins TRBV3-1 (or the pseudogene TRBV3-2) and TRBJ1-5; D not certain. CDR1 LGHDT and CDR2 YNNKEL come from the germline V gene (reference sequence). V dropped 0 bases and J dropped 1 base, with 10 bases sitting between them. This CDR3 is built from 16 residues. The CDR3 protein is CASSQDPGRSNQPQHF. Written as DNA, the CDR3 is TGTGCCAGCAGCCAAGATCCTGGGAGGAGCAATCAGCCCCAGCATTTT.

The chain recombines TRBV6-5 with TRBJ2-7; TRBD1 agrees at 10 bases. The CDR3 runs 15 residues. V was pared by 0 bases and J by 6 bases, with 5 bases of the junction left unmatched. Germline-derived CDR1 and CDR2 are MNHEY and SVGAGI. CDR3 sequence: CASSYSGTGDGEQYF. The CDR3 bases are TGTGCCAGCAGTTACTCCGGGACAGGGGACGGCGAGCAGTACTTC.

This chain uses TRBV7-9 with TRBJ1-5; 10 bases fit TRBD1. This CDR3 region has 13 residues. Germline CDR1 is SEHNR and CDR2 is FQNEAQ (reference sequence). The V gene end was trimmed by 5 bases and the J gene end by 6 bases; junction bases not matched to a gene: 1. Here the CDR3 reads CASSGTGAQPQHF. The CDR3 DNA is TGTGCCAGCAGCGGGACAGGGGCTCAGCCCCAGCATTTT.

CDR3 DNA sequence: TGCAGCGTTTTGACAGGGGGCTGGGACGAGCAGTACTTC. It is translated as CSVLTGGWDEQYF. This chain connects TRBV29-1 to TRBJ2-7, with 10 bases identical to TRBD1. V lost 5 bases to trimming and J lost 5 bases; unmatched junction nucleotides: 6. The CDR3 totals 13 residues. Germline V gene lookup returns CDR1 SQVTM and CDR2 ANQGSEA.

The CDR3 spells CASSSTVYEQYF. CDR3 DNA: TGTGCCAGCAGTTCGACAGTCTACGAGCAGTACTTC. J is TRBJ2-7 and V is TRBV25-1; tentatively, D is TRBD1 (5 bases). The V gene's germline CDR1 is MGHDK and CDR2 SYGVNS. V was trimmed by 5 bases and J by 3 bases, leaving 8 bases between them. The CDR3 consists of 12 residues.

The J gene is TRBJ2-6, the V gene TRBV15; D gene uncertain. This CDR3 contains 13 residues. Germline lookup yields CDR1 LNHNV and CDR2 YYDKDF (reference sequence). V gave up 6 bases and J gave up 4 bases, with 7 bases separating them. Here the CDR3 reads CATREHGANVLTF. CDR3 coding DNA: TGTGCCACCAGAGAACACGGGGCCAACGTCCTGACTTTC.

The gene calls are TRBV4-3 and TRBJ1-2, with 7 bases lining up with TRBD1. The CDR3 sequence is 14 residues long. CDR1 and CDR2 (germline): LGHNA, YSLEER. V shed 1 base and J 8 bases; nucleotides not matched to a gene: 7. CDR3 DNA sequence: TGCGCCAGCAGCCAAGGGGGGACAGACCGAGGCTACACCTTC. It codes for CASSQGGTDRGYTF.

The chain carries TRBV7-2 and TRBJ2-5; weak D call: TRBD2 (5 bases). V gave up 3 bases and J gave up 4 bases, with 15 bases separating them. This CDR3 region has 15 residues. Germline CDR1 reads SGHTA; CDR2 reads FQGNSA. Written as DNA, the CDR3 is TGTGCCAGCAGCTTTGGGGTAGGACGGGGAGAGACCCAGTACTTC. Translation gives CASSFGVGRGETQYF.

The chain uses TRBV2 and TRBJ2-7; tentatively, D is TRBD2 (7 bases). The V end was cut by 8 bases, the J end by 5 bases, with 13 bases between. CDR1 and CDR2 (germline): SNHLY, FYNNEI. The CDR3 consists of 12 residues. The CDR3, as DNA: TGTGCCAGCCTAGGGGGGGCTGACGAGCAGTACTTC. This codes for CASLGGADEQYF.

The gene calls are TRBV18 and TRBJ1-2; 9 bases fit TRBD1. The length of the CDR3 is 14 residues. CDR1 KGHSH and CDR2 LQKENI come from the germline V gene. V lost 7 bases, J lost 6 bases, and 9 bases stayed unmatched. The CDR3 sequence is CASLSRDRDDGYTF. The CDR3 bases are TGTGCCAGCTTATCCCGGGACAGGGACGATGGCTACACCTTC. Complete variable domain (other parts from reference TRBV18 and TRBJ1-2): NAGVMQNPRHLVRRRGQEARLRCSPMKGHSHVYWYRQLPEEGLKFMVYLQKENIIDESGMPKERFSAEFPKEGPSILRIQQVVRGDSAAYFCASLSRDRDDGYTFGSGTRLTVV.

This sequence joins TRBV6-2 or TRBV6-3 and TRBJ2-2; no firm D call. The CDR3 length is 14 residues. Germline CDR1 and CDR2: MNHEY and SVGEGT. Trimming took 6 bases from V and 13 from J, leaving 21 bases between them. This CDR3 is CASSLQSPHPGLFF. CDR3 DNA sequence: TGTGCCAGCAGCCTCCAATCACCCCATCCCGGGCTGTTTTTT.

The genes are TRBV5-1 and TRBJ2-2, with D maybe TRBD1 (5 bases). The CDR3 covers 15 residues. CDR1 and CDR2 (germline): SGHRS, YFSETQ. V gave up 0 bases and J gave up 5 bases, with 11 bases separating them. The CDR3 DNA sequence: TGCGCCAGCAGCTTGGGGGGCCGGGCTACCGGGGAGCTGTTTTTT. This encodes CASSLGGRATGELFF.

In this sample, this clone turned up a few times. The V and J genes are TRBV18 and TRBJ1-1; D is ambiguous. The ends were cut back, 9 bases at V and 5 bases at J, with 16 bases in the middle. This CDR3 has 13 residues. Germline CDR1 is KGHSH and CDR2 is LQKENI. The CDR3: CASSESQNTEAFF. The CDR3 DNA sequence: TGTGCCAGTTCAGAATCACAGAATACTGAAGCTTTCTTT.

The V gene is TRBV29-1, the J gene TRBJ2-3; D unresolved. V dropped 6 bases and J dropped 2 bases, with 9 bases sitting between them. Per the germline V gene, CDR1 is SQVTM and CDR2 is ANQGSEA. The CDR3 has 12 residues. The CDR3 sequence is CSVGGDTDTQYF. The CDR3 coding sequence is TGCAGCGTCGGCGGAGACACAGATACGCAGTATTTT.

A few counts support this clone. This rearrangement joins TRBV1 to TRBJ1-3; no DNA check was done on the table's D call, TRBD1. TRBV1 is a listed pseudogene. The CDR3 is 17 residues long. Here the CDR3 reads CTSSHSPPQSSGNTIYF. CDR3 in DNA: TGCACCAGCAGCCATTCTCCCCCACAGAGCTCAGGAAACACCATATATTTT.

CDR3 amino acids: CASRQRDRVELFF. The DNA of the CDR3 is TGTGCCAGCAGACAACGGGACAGGGTCGAGCTGTTTTTT. The chain is built from TRBV6-5 and TRBJ2-2; 9 bases fit TRBD1. With 6 bases clipped from V and 11 bases from J, the junction kept 7 bases outside the gene matches. The CDR3 has 13 residues. CDR1 is MNHEY and CDR2 is SVGAGI in the germline V gene.

The CDR3: CASSIITGGGSPLHF. CDR3 in DNA: TGTGCCAGTAGTATCATTACTGGGGGGGGTTCACCCCTCCACTTT. This chain connects TRBV19 to TRBJ1-6, with D perhaps matching TRBD1 (5 bases). This CDR3 contains 15 residues. V lost 3 bases, J lost 9 bases, and 15 bases lay in between. The germline CDR1 and CDR2 sequences are LNHDA and SQIVND (reference sequence).

The chain is built from TRBV30 and TRBJ2-2; 9 bases map to TRBD1. Germline V gives CDR1 GTSNPN, CDR2 SVGIG (reference sequence). Trimming removed 1 base from V and 5 bases from J; junction bases left unmatched: 5. This CDR3 is built from 15 residues. The CDR3 loop reads CAWSEGTGLTGELFF. The CDR3 DNA reads TGTGCCTGGAGTGAAGGGACAGGGTTGACCGGGGAGCTGTTTTTT.

The rearrangement links TRBV7-9 to TRBJ2-1, with a tentative D call TRBD1 (5 bases). This CDR3 contains 13 residues. CDR1 SEHNR and CDR2 FQNEAQ come from the germline V gene (reference sequence). V was cut by 1 base and J by 5 bases, with 6 bases left in between. The CDR3 loop reads CASSLDRNNEQFF. The CDR3 nucleotides read TGTGCCAGCAGCTTAGACAGGAACAATGAGCAGTTCTTC.

V and J are TRBV16 and TRBJ1-2; D is unresolved. V gave up 4 bases and J gave up 4 bases, with 4 bases separating them. Germline CDR1 KGHSY, CDR2 FQNENV. The CDR3 is 11 residues long. The CDR3 loop is CASSRAYGYTF. Here the CDR3 DNA reads TGTGCCAGCAGCCGCGCCTATGGCTACACCTTC.

The rearrangement uses TRBV5-4 and TRBJ1-4; maybe TRBD1 (6 bases). This CDR3 has 13 residues. Germline V lookup: CDR1 SGHNT, CDR2 YYREEE (reference sequence). V was clipped by 5 bases and J by 5 bases, with 10 bases between them. In DNA, the CDR3 is TGTGCCAGCAGGGACAGCAGAAATGAAAAACTGTTTTTT. Its translation: CASRDSRNEKLFF. Full variable domain (missing parts from reference TRBV5-4 and TRBJ1-4): ETGVTQSPTHLIKTRGQQVTLRCSSQSGHNTVSWYQQALGQGPQFIFQYYREEENGRGNFPPRFSGLQFPNYSSELNVNALELDDSALYLCASRDSRNEKLFFGSGTQLSVL.

The chain recombines TRBV7-9 with TRBJ2-7; 9 positions agree with TRBD1. Trimming removed 4 bases from V and 3 bases from J; junction bases left unmatched: 4. Germline V lookup: CDR1 SEHNR, CDR2 FQNEAQ (reference sequence). The CDR3 runs 14 residues. The CDR3 sequence: CASSSGTGLYEQYF. CDR3 DNA: TGTGCCAGCAGCTCCGGGACAGGGCTCTACGAGCAGTACTTC.

The rearrangement links TRBV15 to TRBJ1-2; 10 positions match TRBD1. V shed 5 bases, J shed 7 bases, and the junction held 13 bases outside the gene matches. The germline V gene has CDR1 LNHNV and CDR2 YYDKDF (reference sequence). The CDR3 has 16 amino acids. The CDR3 DNA reads TGTGCCACCAGCCTAGGCGGCCCCGGGACAGGGGTTGGCTACACCTTC. Translating gives CATSLGGPGTGVGYTF.

CDR3 DNA sequence: TGTGCCACCAGCACCACAGGGTCCACCTACAATGAGCAGTTCTTC. Protein sequence: CATSTTGSTYNEQFF. The chain joins TRBV15 to TRBJ2-1; maybe TRBD1 (6 bases). V was pared by 4 bases and J by 2 bases, with 12 bases between. The CDR3 is made up of 15 amino acids. From germline, CDR1 is LNHNV and CDR2 YYDKDF (reference sequence).

The chain carries TRBV6-5 and TRBJ1-6; no definite D call. Between the trimmed V and J ends, which lost 0 bases and 7 bases, there was a span of 13 bases. CDR1 and CDR2 from the germline V gene are MNHEY and SVGAGI. The CDR3 totals 16 residues. The chain's CDR3 is CASSYSIRGANSPLHF. For the CDR3, the DNA is TGTGCCAGCAGTTACTCAATTAGAGGTGCCAATTCACCCCTCCACTTT.